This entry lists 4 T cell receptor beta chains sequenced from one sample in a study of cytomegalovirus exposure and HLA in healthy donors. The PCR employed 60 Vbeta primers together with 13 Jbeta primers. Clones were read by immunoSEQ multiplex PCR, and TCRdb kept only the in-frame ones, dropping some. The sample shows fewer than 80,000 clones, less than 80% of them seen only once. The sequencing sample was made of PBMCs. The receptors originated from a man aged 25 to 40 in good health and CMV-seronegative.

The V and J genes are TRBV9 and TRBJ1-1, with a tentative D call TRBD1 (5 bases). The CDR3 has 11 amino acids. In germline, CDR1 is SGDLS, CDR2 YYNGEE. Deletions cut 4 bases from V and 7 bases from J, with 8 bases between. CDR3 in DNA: TGTGCCAGCAGCCCCCAGGGTGAAGCTTTCTTT. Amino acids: CASSPQGEAFF.

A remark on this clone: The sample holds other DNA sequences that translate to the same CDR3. CDR3 bases: TGTGCCAGCAGTTACGGAGGGGTGAACACTGAAGCTTTCTTT. It is translated as CASSYGGVNTEAFF. The chain recombines TRBV6-5 with TRBJ1-1; a weak D match, TRBD1 (5 bases). Trimming took 2 bases from V and 0 from J, leaving 7 bases between them. CDR1 MNHEY and CDR2 SVGAGI come from the germline V gene. The CDR3 covers 14 residues.

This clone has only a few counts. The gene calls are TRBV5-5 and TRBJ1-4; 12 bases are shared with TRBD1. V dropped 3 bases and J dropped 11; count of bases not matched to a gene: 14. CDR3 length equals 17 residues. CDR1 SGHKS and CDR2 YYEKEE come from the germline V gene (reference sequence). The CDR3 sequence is CASSSLPGDRGRNKLFF. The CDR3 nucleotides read TGTGCCAGCAGCTCCCTACCCGGGGACAGGGGGCGGAACAAACTGTTTTTT. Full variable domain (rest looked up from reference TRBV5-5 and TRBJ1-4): DAGVTQSPTHLIKTRGQQVTLRCSPISGHKSVSWYQQVLGQGPQFIFQYYEKEERGRGNFPDRFSARQFPNYSSELNVNALLLGDSALYLCASSSLPGDRGRNKLFFGSGTQLSVL.

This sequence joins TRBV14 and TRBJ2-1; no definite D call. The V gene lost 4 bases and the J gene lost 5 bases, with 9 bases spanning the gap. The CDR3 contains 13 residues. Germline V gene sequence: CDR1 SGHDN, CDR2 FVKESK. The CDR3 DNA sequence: TGTGCCAGCAGCCGCACAACAAACAATGAGCAGTTCTTC. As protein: CASSRTTNNEQFF.